The clone carrying this TCR beta chain came up a few times. The data derive from a study of blood T cell repertoires in COVID-19. Across the whole study: The United States, Italy and Spain supplied acute and convalescent COVID-19 samples. Sample material is recorded as cDNA or gDNA derived from T cells, B-cell-depleted T cells, or PBMCs.

Original handling: From reference gene primer amplification, estimates of nucleated cell counts were derived. Assay used: immunoSEQ multiplex PCR; TCRdb lists only in-frame clones, some missing. V and J calls and clone size are as listed in that table; D and trimming were resolved from the DNA. The top ten hold about 6.8% of the sample, which has approximately 300,000 clones, more than 80% seen once. V was trimmed by 5 bases and J by 4 bases, leaving 8 bases between them. The CDR3 is 13 residues long. Germline V gene lookup returns CDR1 MNHNY and CDR2 SVGAGI (reference sequence). The V gene is TRBV6-6, the J gene TRBJ1-4, with D unclear. This clonotype originated in a man between 18 and 29 years old who had recovered from COVID-19. The sample was peripheral blood. The CDR3 here is CASSAGINEKLFF. CDR3 bases: TGTGCCAGCAGTGCGGGGATTAATGAAAAACTGTTTTTT.